Below, one T cell receptor (beta chain) is given with its context. This sample is drawn from a study of T cell changes during pregnancy in multiple sclerosis. The CDR3 is made up of 16 amino acids. Germline CDR1 reads LGHNA; CDR2 reads YSLEER. Losses at the gene ends were 8 bases for V and 0 bases for J; bases not matched to a gene: 10. Profiling relied on immunoSEQ multiplex PCR, and the TCRdb table lists in-frame clones only, not all of them. Here the sample spans approximately 46,000 clones, about 88% being singletons. This receptor was taken from a female donor with multiple sclerosis, enrolled in a pregnancy study. Specimen: CD4+ T cells from peripheral blood mononuclear cells, collected after pregnancy. The V gene is TRBV4-3, the J gene TRBJ2-1, with 7 bases matching TRBD2. Here the CDR3 reads CASAPIAGSSYNEQFF. CDR3 nucleotides: TGCGCCAGCGCTCCCATAGCGGGCAGCTCCTACAATGAGCAGTTCTTC.